The rows below give T cell receptor beta chains drawn from one sample of a study of cytotoxic CD8 clonotypes in ibrutinib-treated CLL. TCRdb keeps only in-frame clones here, not all; method: immunoSEQ multiplex PCR. The sample has nearly 85,000 clones, 70% to 80% seen once. Sequences were derived from PBMCs, sampled after 12 months of ibrutinib treatment. These receptors all stem from a human donor with chronic lymphocytic leukemia. Each CDR3 is given with its conserved first and last residue. Each record gives: J gene, CDR3 length, V gene, D gene, CDR3 protein, CDR3 DNA. D genes are given only for firm matches.

TRBJ1-5,14,TRBV28,NA,CASSPGSGDQPQHF,TGTGCCAGCAGCCCAGGGAGTGGGGATCAGCCCCAGCATTTT
TRBJ2-7,15,TRBV10-2,TRBD1,CASSRTGQGSYEQYF,TGCGCCAGCAGCCGGACAGGCCAAGGGTCCTACGAGCAGTACTTC
TRBJ1-5,12,TRBV28,NA,CASRTSNQPQHF,TGTGCCAGCAGGACCAGCAATCAGCCCCAGCATTTT
TRBJ2-3,13,TRBV6-4,NA,CASSEGTTDTQYF,TGTGCCAGCAGTGAGGGAACCACAGATACGCAGTATTTT
TRBJ2-7,14,TRBV5-5,NA,CASSWSGLDYEQYF,TGTGCCAGCAGCTGGTCGGGCCTCGACTACGAGCAGTACTTC
TRBJ2-7,14,TRBV13,TRBD2,CASSPRGDSYEQYF,TGTGCCAGCAGCCCACGGGGGGACTCCTACGAGCAGTACTTC
TRBJ1-1,12,TRBV29-1,NA,CSVVVQDTEAFF,TGCAGCGTTGTGGTCCAGGACACTGAAGCTTTCTTT
TRBJ2-6,15,TRBV7-2,NA,CASSMQGPGANVLTF,TGTGCCAGCAGCATGCAGGGTCCCGGGGCCAACGTCCTGACTTTC
TRBJ1-4,13,TRBV18,NA,CASSPRPNEKLFF,TGTGCCAGCTCACCCCGACCTAATGAAAAACTGTTTTTT
TRBJ1-3,14,TRBV19,NA,CASRTVGAGNTIYF,TGTGCCAGTAGAACGGTGGGGGCCGGAAACACCATATATTTT
TRBJ2-5,14,TRBV27,TRBD1,CASSLFNRGETQYF,TGTGCCAGCAGTTTGTTCAACAGGGGAGAGACCCAGTACTTC